This TCR beta chain was obtained from a study of Ad26.COV2.S vaccination and SARS-CoV-2 variants. Broader study findings: Relative to placebo recipients, vaccine recipients exhibited elevated spike-specific TCR breadth.

TCRdb's copy holds only in-frame clones and misses some; the assay was immunoSEQ multiplex PCR. The repertoire holds roughly 380,000 clones, roughly 94% seen once, with 3.9% in the top ten. As for this clone: Antigen: not known.

The V and J ends lost 2 bases and 8 bases respectively, with 16 bases between them. Germline lookup yields CDR1 MGHRA and CDR2 YSYEKL. The CDR3 runs 16 residues. The chain recombines TRBV4-1 with TRBJ1-6; possible D gene TRBD1, 5 bases. This specimen was peripheral blood, taken after recovery from COVID-19. The source of this sequence is a human donor who had recovered from COVID-19. CDR3 in DNA: TGCGCCAGCAGCCAACGCGGACATGCGGGGGATTCACCCCTCCACTTT. It codes for CASSQRGHAGDSPLHF.